A selection of T cell receptor beta chains follows, all from one sample in a study of blood T cell repertoires in COVID-19. Assay: immunoSEQ multiplex PCR; the TCRdb copy retains only in-frame clones and omits some. The data show 65,000 to 80,000 clones, 80% to 90% seen once. Material for sequencing was peripheral blood. Every receptor here comes from a man older than 75 in a cohort sampled during active COVID-19. Both conserved end residues are part of each CDR3.

TRBJ2-3,TRBV4-3,CASSPASLASGVLDTQYF
TRBJ2-1,TRBV11-2,CASRSLAGANYNEQFF
TRBJ1-1,TRBV5-5,CASSLQANTEAFF
TRBJ2-1,TRBV4-3,CASSQDSGGTFSYNEQFF
TRBJ2-5,TRBV2,CASRQGGLETQYF
TRBJ1-1,TRBV4-3,CASSQEHAGAAFF
TRBJ1-3,TRBV4-2,CASSQDPTRSNTIYF
TRBJ1-5,TRBV2,CASRKTGVGGNQPQHF
TRBJ1-1,TRBV6-1,CASSEAKIGVRASFF
TRBJ1-2,TRBV3-1/TRBV3-2,CATEAKGGGGYTF
TRBJ2-4,TRBV6-5,CASQPGTQNIQYF
TRBJ1-2,TRBV6-5,CASSYDRGPYYGYTF
TRBJ1-1,TRBV14,CASSRGRGMHTEAFF
TRBJ1-2,TRBV18,CASSQAGGGYTF
TRBJ2-7,TRBV7-2,CASSLLGAGDEQYF
TRBJ1-5,TRBV5-1,CASSLGTGLGQPQHF
TRBJ1-4,TRBV24-1,CATQGVEEKLFF